The rows below give T cell receptor beta chains drawn from one sample of a study of cytomegalovirus exposure and HLA in healthy donors. TCRdb keeps only in-frame clones here, not all; method: immunoSEQ multiplex PCR. The table records about 200,000 clones, around 90% of them present only once. Sequenced: PBMCs. Every receptor here comes from a boy between 2 and 10 years old in good health and CMV-seronegative. Both conserved end residues are part of each CDR3. A D gene is named only where the DNA matches it firmly. Rows give clone size only sometimes, using once, few, many, or a class for an expanded clone.

length,D,V,size,J,DNA,CDR3
19,TRBD2,TRBV27,.,TRBJ2-3,TGTGCCAGCAGTTTATCGCTCCCTCTAGCGGGGGGGCGGGGGTATACGCAGTATTTT,CASSLSLPLAGGRGYTQYF
15,.,TRBV12-1,.,TRBJ2-7,TGTGCCAGCAGCTTGGGACTAGCGGGAAACTACGAGCAGTACTTC,CASSLGLAGNYEQYF
13,.,TRBV7-3,.,TRBJ2-3,TGTGCCAGCAGCTTAGGGACTACAGATACGCAGTATTTT,CASSLGTTDTQYF
16,TRBD1,TRBV4-1,.,TRBJ2-3,TGCGCCAGCAGCCATGAGGACAGGTTCTACACAGATACGCAGTATTTT,CASSHEDRFYTDTQYF
16,TRBD1,TRBV28,.,TRBJ2-2,TGTGCCAGCAGCGTAAGACAGGGTACGAACACCGGGGAGCTGTTTTTT,CASSVRQGTNTGELFF
14,TRBD2,TRBV7-9,once,TRBJ2-1,TGTGCCAGCAGCCGCTTAGCGGGGGTGGATGAGCAGTTCTTC,CASSRLAGVDEQFF
16,.,TRBV5-1,.,TRBJ1-4,TGCGCCAGCAGCTTGGGTCCGGGTAGGGGAAATGAAAAACTGTTTTTT,CASSLGPGRGNEKLFF
16,.,TRBV5-5,.,TRBJ1-3,TGTGCCAGCAGCTTCGTGCTGGGGGGGGACGGAAACACCATATATTTT,CASSFVLGGDGNTIYF
13,TRBD1,TRBV29-1,.,TRBJ2-7,TGCAGCGTTGCAGAACAGGGGGCCGACGAGCAGTACTTC,CSVAEQGADEQYF
20,TRBD2,TRBV4-1,.,TRBJ2-7,TGCGCCAGCAGCCAAGATAGAGGGCACGGCCGAAGCGGGAGTCCCTACGAGCAGTACTTC,CASSQDRGHGRSGSPYEQYF
15,TRBD1,TRBV6-1,.,TRBJ2-7,TGTGCCAGCAGAGCCGGGACAGCTATCTCCTACGAGCAGTACTTC,CASRAGTAISYEQYF
12,.,TRBV6-5,once,TRBJ2-7,TGTGCCAGCAGGTCAGGGTCGAACGAGCAGTACTTC,CASRSGSNEQYF
14,.,TRBV10-3,.,TRBJ2-7,TGTGCCATCAGTGAGTCCCCAGGTATCTACGAGCAGTACTTC,CAISESPGIYEQYF
11,TRBD1,TRBV18,.,TRBJ1-1,TGTGCCAGCTCACCCGGACAGGGGATGCTCTTT,CASSPGQGMLF
12,TRBD1,TRBV2,.,TRBJ2-1,TGTGCCAGCAGTGGGGGACAGTCGCGTCAGTTCTTC,CASSGGQSRQFF
16,.,TRBV5-1,once,TRBJ2-7,TGCGCCAGCAGCTTGGAGACAGGCTGGAGCTCCTACGAGCAGTACTTC,CASSLETGWSSYEQYF
16,TRBD1,TRBV30,.,TRBJ1-6,TGTGCCTGGAAGGATCACAGGGGATTTGGTAATTCACCCCTCCACTTT,CAWKDHRGFGNSPLHF
14,.,TRBV6-1,.,TRBJ1-1,TGTGCCAGCAGCCCGTATTGGGACAACGCTGAAGCTTTCTTT,CASSPYWDNAEAFF
14,.,TRBV7-2,once,TRBJ2-7,TGTGCCAGCAGCTTCTATGCGTCCGCCTACGAGCAGTACTTC,CASSFYASAYEQYF
15,.,TRBV6-6,once,TRBJ2-4,TGTGCCAGCAGCCCCACCGGACTAGCCAAAAACATTCAGTACTTC,CASSPTGLAKNIQYF
12,.,TRBV28,once,TRBJ2-7,TGTGCCAGCAGGGCCGGCGGATACGAGCAGTACTTC,CASRAGGYEQYF
14,TRBD1,TRBV28,.,TRBJ2-5,TGTGCCAGCAGTTTACAGGGGGCGTTGGAGACCCAGTACTTC,CASSLQGALETQYF
13,.,TRBV5-1,.,TRBJ1-2,TGCGCCAGCAGCTTAACAGGTCCCTATGGCTACACCTTC,CASSLTGPYGYTF
15,.,TRBV12-5,.,TRBJ2-3,TGTGCTAGTGGTTTGGGGACAGCTTCCACAGATACGCAGTATTTT,CASGLGTASTDTQYF
16,TRBD2,TRBV28,.,TRBJ2-5,TGTGCCAGCAGTCTCCCTAGCGGGAGGGTTGGAGAGACCCAGTACTTC,CASSLPSGRVGETQYF
16,.,TRBV18,.,TRBJ1-1,TGTGCCAGCTCACCACCGAACAGCCCCATGAACACTGAAGCTTTCTTT,CASSPPNSPMNTEAFF
14,TRBD2,TRBV11-3,.,TRBJ2-5,TGTGCCAGCAGAGGAACTAGCGGCAAAGAGACCCAGTACTTC,CASRGTSGKETQYF
14,.,TRBV5-1,once,TRBJ2-5,TGCGCCAGCAGCTTAGATTGGGGGCTAGGGGCCCAGTACTTC,CASSLDWGLGAQYF
16,.,TRBV30,.,TRBJ2-3,TGTGCCTGGAGTGTACAAGGGGGGGGCCGCACAGATACGCAGTATTTT,CAWSVQGGGRTDTQYF
14,TRBD1,TRBV7-9,.,TRBJ1-3,TGTTCCGCCCACGTGGACAGGGGTGGAAACACCATATATTTT,CSAHVDRGGNTIYF
14,.,TRBV5-4,.,TRBJ2-7,TGTGCCAGCAGCTTGTCGGGACTTCCCTACGAGCAGTACTTC,CASSLSGLPYEQYF
15,.,TRBV19,.,TRBJ1-5,TGTGCCAGTAGCCCCCGGGGGGCTAGCAATCAGCCCCAGCATTTT,CASSPRGASNQPQHF
11,.,TRBV20-1,.,TRBJ2-7,TGCAGTGCTGAGGTGACAGGCGAGCAGTACTTC,CSAEVTGEQYF
15,.,TRBV2,once,TRBJ1-1,TGTGCCAGCAGTGGGCCGGGGCAGGGGTCCACTGAAGCTTTCTTT,CASSGPGQGSTEAFF
17,TRBD2,TRBV11-1,.,TRBJ2-6,TGTGCCAGCAGCGTGGGCGGGAGGGCCTCTGGGGCCAACGTCCTGACTTTC,CASSVGGRASGANVLTF
13,.,TRBV28,.,TRBJ2-3,TGTGCCAGCAGTTTTGCAGGGGCAAGTACGCAGTATTTT,CASSFAGASTQYF
15,.,TRBV5-1,.,TRBJ1-4,TGCGCCAGCAGCCTCTTCGCGGCAACTAATGAAAAACTGTTTTTT,CASSLFAATNEKLFF
13,.,TRBV2,few,TRBJ1-4,TGTGCCGGGAACAGACAGAAAAATGAAAAACTGTTTTTT,CAGNRQKNEKLFF
15,.,TRBV5-4,.,TRBJ2-3,TGTGCCAGCAGCTTGGAAAGGGGGTCCACAGATACGCAGTATTTT,CASSLERGSTDTQYF
12,.,TRBV7-9,.,TRBJ1-1,TGTGCCAGCAGCGTCGGGGGCACTGAAGCTTTCTTT,CASSVGGTEAFF